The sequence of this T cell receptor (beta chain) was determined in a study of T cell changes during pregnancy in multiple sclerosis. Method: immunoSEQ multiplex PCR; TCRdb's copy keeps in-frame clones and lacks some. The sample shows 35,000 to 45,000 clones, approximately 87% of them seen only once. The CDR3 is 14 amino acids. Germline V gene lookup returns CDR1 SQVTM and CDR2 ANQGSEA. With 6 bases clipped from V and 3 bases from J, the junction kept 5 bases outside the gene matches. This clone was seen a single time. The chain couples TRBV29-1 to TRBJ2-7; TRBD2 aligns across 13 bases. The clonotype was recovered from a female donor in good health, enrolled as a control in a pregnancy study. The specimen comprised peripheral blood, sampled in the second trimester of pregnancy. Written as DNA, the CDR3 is TGCAGCGTGGATGGACTAGCGGGAGACTACGAGCAGTACTTC. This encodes CSVDGLAGDYEQYF.